This TCR beta chain is from a study of T cell responses to AZD1222 COVID-19 vaccine. Germline-derived CDR1 and CDR2 are MDHEN and SYDVKM. This CDR3 contains 12 residues. Trimming removed 3 bases at V and 7 bases at J, with 9 bases between. Study results and caveats: Unmutated regions of variants are reportedly targeted by nearly half of spike-specific TCRs. It was only a handful of AZD1222 recipients who were seropositive at baseline. A mostly white British donor set with more females was recruited, and clonal diversity was possibly underestimated. Following two doses of AZD1222, Spike-specific TCR breadth and depth rose.

Concerning this clone: Its matching antigen is unknown.

Profiling relied on immunoSEQ multiplex PCR, and the TCRdb table lists in-frame clones only, not all of them. The sample holds 96,000 or so clones; roughly 90% are singletons and the top ten take roughly 24%. Sequences were derived from peripheral blood, sampled on day 0 of AZD1222 vaccination. The clonotype comes from an adult in good health. V and J are TRBV28 and TRBJ1-1; weak D call: TRBD1 (5 bases). The CDR3 is CASSFAQGEAFF. The CDR3 DNA reads TGTGCCAGCAGTTTCGCTCAGGGTGAAGCTTTCTTT.